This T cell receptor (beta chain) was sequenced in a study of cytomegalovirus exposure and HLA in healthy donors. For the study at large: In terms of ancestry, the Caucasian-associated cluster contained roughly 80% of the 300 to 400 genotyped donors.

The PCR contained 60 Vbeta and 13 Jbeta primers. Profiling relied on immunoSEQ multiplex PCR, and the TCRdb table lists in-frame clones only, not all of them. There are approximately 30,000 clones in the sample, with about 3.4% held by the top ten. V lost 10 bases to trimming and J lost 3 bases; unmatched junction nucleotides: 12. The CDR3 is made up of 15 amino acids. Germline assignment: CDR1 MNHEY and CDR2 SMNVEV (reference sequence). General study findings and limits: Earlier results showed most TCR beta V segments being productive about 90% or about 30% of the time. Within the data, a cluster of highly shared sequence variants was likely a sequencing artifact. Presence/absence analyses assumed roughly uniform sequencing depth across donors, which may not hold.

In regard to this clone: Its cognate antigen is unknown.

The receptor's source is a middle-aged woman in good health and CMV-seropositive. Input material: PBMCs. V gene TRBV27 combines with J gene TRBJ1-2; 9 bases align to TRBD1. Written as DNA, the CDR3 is TGTGCCACCCTAAACGCAAGACAGGGGGACTATGGCTACACCTTC. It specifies CATLNARQGDYGYTF.